This T cell receptor beta chain was documented in a study of response to subunit inactivated influenza vaccine. Germline assignment: CDR1 LNHNV and CDR2 YYDKDF (reference sequence). Trimming removed 5 bases from V and 9 bases from J, with 19 bases in between. The CDR3 sequence is 14 residues long. From the RT-PCR reads, TCRdb called clonotypes with MiXCR, one entry per CDR3 protein. The profile covers under 550,000 distinct CDR3 sequences, with 6% to 9% appearing a single time and about an eighth taken by the ten largest. General observations from the study: Authors suggested each seasonal influenza vaccination recruits few new T cells.

This clonotype has at least ten counts. Its antigen is currently unknown. Source: PBMCs from blood, taken 23 to 25 months after vaccination. The chain combines TRBV15 with TRBJ2-5; possibly TRBD1 or TRBD2 for D (5 bases each). The sequence came from a man in his fifties or sixties who received an inactivated influenza vaccine. The chain's CDR3 is CATSGYRDPWAQYF. DNA for the CDR3: TGTGCCACCAGCGGCTACCGGGACCCTTGGGCCCAGTACTTC.